These 24 T cell receptor beta chains were all obtained from the same sample, sequenced in a study of CD8 T cells in Susac syndrome. Random hexamers were used to reverse transcribe an amount of roughly 0.5 to 1 ug RNA. TCRdb re-called the immunoSEQ multiplex PCR reads through MiXCR, storing one row per CDR3 protein. Here the sample spans more than 70,000 distinct CDR3 sequences, 94% being singletons. Sequencing was performed on CD8+ T cells from PBMCs. The receptors were sampled from a human donor with Susac syndrome.

The rearrangement joins TRBV7-9 to TRBJ1-1, with 9 bases aligning to TRBD1. CDR3 length equals 15 residues. Germline V lookup: CDR1 SEHNR, CDR2 FQNEAQ (reference sequence). V lost 5 bases to trimming and J lost 4 bases; unmatched junction nucleotides: 8. The CDR3 reads CASSNRDRDATEAFF. In nucleotides, the CDR3 is TGTGCCAGCAGCAACCGGGACAGGGATGCCACTGAAGCTTTCTTT. Looking up the rest from reference TRBV7-9 and TRBJ1-1 gives the full variable domain: DTGVSQNPRHKITKRGQNVTFRCDPISEHNRLYWYRQTLGQGPEFLTYFQNEAQLEKSRLLSDRFSAERPKGSFSTLEIQRTEQGDSAMYLCASSNRDRDATEAFFGQGTRLTVV.

This CDR3 is CSASRDGSSYEQYF. The CDR3 nucleotides read TGCAGTGCGAGCCGGGACGGCAGCTCCTACGAGCAGTACTTC. This chain links TRBV20-1 with TRBJ2-7, with D perhaps matching TRBD1 or TRBD2 (5 bases each). V shed 6 bases and J shed 0 bases, with 15 bases lying between them. The CDR3 sequence is 14 residues long. Germline CDR1 reads DFQATT; CDR2 reads SNEGSKA (reference sequence).

The chain uses TRBV27 and TRBJ2-7; D could derive from TRBD1 or TRBD2 (6 bases each). Germline V gives CDR1 MNHEY, CDR2 SMNVEV (reference sequence). Between the trimmed V and J ends, which lost 5 bases and 6 bases, there was a span of 20 bases. CDR3 size: 15 residues. CDR3: CASSMGGSTPGEQYF. The CDR3 coding sequence is TGTGCCAGCAGTATGGGGGGCAGCACTCCTGGCGAGCAGTACTTC.

In its sample, this clonotype was seen once. The V gene is TRBV7-6, the J gene TRBJ1-6; 7 nucleotides match TRBD1. With V trimmed by 5 bases and J by 10 bases, 5 bases remained unmatched. The CDR3 contains 13 residues. CDR1 SGHVS and CDR2 FNYEAQ come from the germline V gene. DNA for the CDR3: TGTGCCAGCAGCGCCCAGGGGGGGTCACCCCTCCACTTT. Its protein product is CASSAQGGSPLHF.

The chain joins TRBV2 to TRBJ2-7, with D possibly matching TRBD1 (5 bases). Between the trimmed V and J ends, which lost 7 bases and 5 bases, there was a span of 15 bases. Germline V gives CDR1 SNHLY, CDR2 FYNNEI. The length of the CDR3 is 13 residues. As DNA, the CDR3 is TGTGCCAGCATAAAGGGGTGGTCCCACGAGCAGTACTTC. It specifies CASIKGWSHEQYF. Full variable domain (outside the CDR3, taken from reference TRBV2 and TRBJ2-7): EPEVTQTPSHQVTQMGQEVILRCVPISNHLYFYWYRQILGQKVEFLVSFYNNEISEKSEIFDDQFSVERPDGSNFTLKIRSTKLEDSAMYFCASIKGWSHEQYFGPGTRLTVT.

This clonotype was seen a few times. The rearrangement uses TRBV30 and TRBJ2-7, with D perhaps matching TRBD1 (6 bases). V was pared by 3 bases and J by 6 bases, with 12 bases between. Germline loops: CDR1 GTSNPN, CDR2 SVGIG (reference sequence). This CDR3 is built from 12 residues. CDR3 in amino acids: CAWSAQGTEQYF. The DNA for the CDR3 is TGTGCCTGGAGCGCCCAGGGGACCGAGCAGTACTTC.

This chain connects TRBV29-1 to TRBJ2-1, with 10 bases identical to TRBD2. V lost 7 bases, J lost 0 bases, and 6 bases stayed unmatched. The CDR3 totals 15 residues. In germline, CDR1 is SQVTM, CDR2 ANQGSEA. The CDR3 DNA reads as TGCAGCGGCGCCGAGCGGGGGGGCTCCTACAATGAGCAGTTCTTC. Protein sequence: CSGAERGGSYNEQFF.

This chain connects TRBV9 to TRBJ1-1, with a possible D match to TRBD1 (5 bases). This CDR3 has 14 residues. From germline, CDR1 is SGDLS and CDR2 YYNGEE. Trimming took off 2 bases at V and 4 bases at J, with 12 bases between the two ends. Written as DNA, the CDR3 is TGTGCCAGCAGCGTGTGGGGCGCGGGCACTGAAGCTTTCTTT. This gives the protein CASSVWGAGTEAFF. The full variable domain, with the rest looked up from reference TRBV9 and TRBJ1-1, is DSGVTQTPKHLITATGQRVTLRCSPRSGDLSVYWYQQSLDQGLQFLIQYYNGEERAKGNILERFSAQQFPDLHSELNLSSLELGDSALYFCASSVWGAGTEAFFGQGTRLTVV.

V usage is TRBV27 and J usage is TRBJ1-6; weak D call: TRBD1 (6 bases). CDR3 length: 15 amino acids. Germline CDR1 and CDR2: MNHEY and SMNVEV (reference sequence). V was cut by 0 bases and J by 10 bases, with 13 bases left in between. Here the CDR3 reads CASSLSVRGKSPLHF. The DNA for the CDR3 is TGTGCCAGCAGTTTATCGGTCAGGGGAAAATCACCCCTCCACTTT.

This chain links TRBV27 with TRBJ2-3; 7 bases are shared with TRBD1. CDR3 length: 13 residues. V was pared by 5 bases and J by 5 bases, with 4 bases of the junction left unmatched. Germline-derived CDR1 and CDR2 are MNHEY and SMNVEV (reference sequence). CDR3 sequence: CASSLYRGDTQYF. Here the CDR3 DNA reads TGTGCCAGCAGTCTATACAGGGGAGATACGCAGTATTTT.

This chain joins TRBV5-5 and TRBJ1-2; no reliable D call. CDR1 is SGHKS, CDR2 YYEKEE, per germline (reference sequence). The ends were cut back, 4 bases at V and 2 bases at J, with 6 bases in the middle. CDR3 length: 12 amino acids. The CDR3 here is CASSRKNYGYTF. The CDR3 nucleotides read TGTGCCAGCAGCCGTAAAAACTATGGCTACACCTTC.

The V and J genes are TRBV27 and TRBJ2-7; D is ambiguous. The germline V gene has CDR1 MNHEY and CDR2 SMNVEV (reference sequence). The CDR3 has 17 amino acids. Trimming pared 2 bases from V and 3 bases from J, leaving 20 bases between. CDR3 nucleotide sequence: TGTGCCAGCAGTTTAAGCCCTCGTGGGGTGTTCCTCTACGAGCAGTACTTC. Protein product: CASSLSPRGVFLYEQYF.

This clonotype has a handful of counts. The V gene is TRBV2, the J gene TRBJ2-1; D uncertain. Germline loops: CDR1 SNHLY, CDR2 FYNNEI. This CDR3 region has 10 residues. The V gene lost 3 bases and the J gene lost 9 bases, with 3 bases spanning the gap. In DNA, the CDR3 is TGTGCCAGCAGTGAGGGTGAGCAGTTCTTC. Translation: CASSEGEQFF.

The CDR3 loop is CSVGARDGYTF. CDR3 coding DNA: TGCAGCGTTGGGGCTAGGGATGGCTACACCTTC. This sequence joins TRBV29-1 and TRBJ1-2; the D is unclear. The V gene lost 4 bases and the J gene lost 6 bases, with 9 bases spanning the gap. The CDR3 extends over 11 amino acids. Germline loops: CDR1 SQVTM, CDR2 ANQGSEA.

The chain joins TRBV12-3 or TRBV12-4 to TRBJ1-1; 7 bases are a match to TRBD1. CDR3 length: 14 residues. J lost 8 bases, V lost 5 bases, and 11 bases had no gene match. The CDR3 here is CASSLVVRDREAFF. CDR3 sequence (DNA): TGTGCCAGCAGTCTAGTGGTAAGGGACAGAGAAGCTTTCTTT.

The V gene is TRBV27, the J gene TRBJ1-2; D might be TRBD1 (6 bases). V was shortened by 8 bases and J by 6 bases, with 19 bases between the two germline ends. CDR1 is MNHEY, CDR2 SMNVEV, per germline (reference sequence). The CDR3 runs to 14 residues. CDR3 bases: TGTGCCAGCTCTAAAAACCCAACAGGGCATGGCTACACCTTC. Amino acid sequence: CASSKNPTGHGYTF.

The rearrangement links TRBV7-9 to TRBJ2-5; TRBD1 matches 8 bases. Germline V CDR1 and CDR2: SEHNR, FQNEAQ (reference sequence). The CDR3 extends over 15 amino acids. V trimming: 5 bases; J trimming: 2 bases; junction bases outside the gene matches: 7. The CDR3, as DNA: TGTGCCAGCAGCCCGCGGGACAGGCAGCAAGAGACCCAGTACTTC. Its translation: CASSPRDRQQETQYF. The full variable domain, in which reference TRBV7-9 and TRBJ2-5 provide the parts outside the CDR3, is DTGVSQNPRHKITKRGQNVTFRCDPISEHNRLYWYRQTLGQGPEFLTYFQNEAQLEKSRLLSDRFSAERPKGSFSTLEIQRTEQGDSAMYLCASSPRDRQQETQYFGPGTRLLVL.

The genes are TRBV4-1 and TRBJ2-7, with D possibly TRBD1 on 5 matching bases. CDR3 length equals 14 residues. CDR1 is MGHRA, CDR2 YSYEKL, per germline. With 5 bases removed from V and 1 base from J, the gap between germline ends came to 12 bases. CDR3 in amino acids: CASSTDRGSYEQYF. CDR3 in DNA: TGCGCCAGCAGCACCGACAGAGGTTCCTACGAGCAGTACTTC.

The rearrangement joins TRBV5-1 to TRBJ1-6; D gene ambiguous. The CDR3 runs to 11 residues. Germline V gene lookup returns CDR1 SGHRS and CDR2 YFSETQ. V was shortened by 6 bases and J by 8 bases, with 6 bases between the two germline ends. CDR3 in amino acids: CASIHDSPLHF. CDR3 DNA: TGCGCCAGCATACACGATTCACCCCTCCACTTT.

This clonotype was found once. V usage is TRBV6-5 and J usage is TRBJ2-4, with TRBD2 matching over 7 bases. V dropped 6 bases and J dropped 7; count of bases not matched to a gene: 6. This CDR3 region has 13 residues. CDR1 and CDR2 from the germline V gene are MNHEY and SVGAGI. The CDR3 protein is CASSGEGRNIQYF. The CDR3 region has the DNA TGTGCCAGCAGCGGGGAGGGGAGGAACATTCAGTACTTC.

The V and J genes are TRBV6-5 and TRBJ1-4, with TRBD1 identical over 8 bases. Germline lookup yields CDR1 MNHEY and CDR2 SVGAGI. V trimming: 0 bases; J trimming: 8 bases; junction bases outside the gene matches: 11. CDR3 size: 17 residues. The CDR3 here is CASSYSRQDRVNEKLFF. The CDR3 region has the DNA TGTGCCAGCAGTTACTCGAGGCAGGACAGGGTGAACGAAAAACTGTTTTTT.

In this sample, this clonotype turned up once. CDR3 residues: CASSGTHLPQETQYF. The CDR3 coding sequence is TGCGCCAGCTCAGGGACCCACCTCCCCCAAGAGACCCAGTACTTC. V gene TRBV4-3 combines with J gene TRBJ2-5, with D perhaps being TRBD1 or TRBD2 (5 bases each). The germline V gene encodes CDR1 LGHNA and CDR2 YSLEER. The CDR3 consists of 15 residues. The V and J ends lost 8 bases and 1 base respectively, with 17 bases between them.

The chain uses TRBV3-1 and TRBJ2-1, with a tentative D call TRBD1 (6 bases). V dropped 3 bases and J dropped 3 bases, with 15 bases sitting between them. Per the germline V gene, CDR1 is LGHDT and CDR2 is YNNKEL (reference sequence). This CDR3 has 16 residues. As DNA, the CDR3 is TGTGCCAGCAGCCACGATACAGGGCCCCTCTACAATGAGCAGTTCTTC. Translation gives CASSHDTGPLYNEQFF.

The V gene is TRBV11-2, the J gene TRBJ1-2; D remains ambiguous. Germline-derived CDR1 and CDR2 are SGHAT and FQNNGV. The CDR3 is 11 amino acids. Trimming took off 5 bases at V and 8 bases at J, with 9 bases between the two ends. The CDR3 is CASSVLRGYTF. The CDR3 nucleotides are TGTGCCAGCAGCGTACTTAGGGGCTACACCTTC.